The 27 T cell receptor beta chains below all came from one sample that was sequenced in a study of T cell responses to AZD1222 COVID-19 vaccine (dated by TCRdb to about 2021). The library was obtained by the immunoSEQ multiplex PCR assay. Not all clones reach the TCRdb copy of this immuneACCESS table, which keeps in-frame sequences only. Checked studies attribute under half of the gap to unresolved V genes and leave the rest unexplained. Recorded for this sample are over 100,000 clones; approximately 91% of them occurred a single time. The top ten constitute approximately 19% of the sample. The label giving this sample's time point can be read as: baseline before first vaccination. Specimen: peripheral blood, collected on day 0 of AZD1222 vaccination. These receptors originate from an adult in good health.

The gene calls are TRBV2 and TRBJ2-7; D ambiguous. This CDR3 is built from 12 residues. V gave up 6 bases and J gave up 4 bases, with 10 bases separating them. Germline CDR1 and CDR2: SNHLY and FYNNEI. The CDR3 sequence: CASRGSYYEQYF. The DNA of the CDR3 is TGTGCCAGCAGGGGCTCGTATTACGAGCAGTACTTC.

V usage is TRBV11-3 and J usage is TRBJ2-3, with 13 bases identical to TRBD2. Losses at the gene ends were 3 bases for V and 5 bases for J; bases not matched to a gene: 8. The CDR3 is 17 residues long. CDR1 is SGHNT, CDR2 YENEEA, per germline. CDR3 bases: TGTGCCAGCAGCTTCGTTACTAGCGGGAGGGGCCAAGATACGCAGTATTTT. This sequence encodes CASSFVTSGRGQDTQYF.

V gene TRBV6-6 combines with J gene TRBJ1-5; D is ambiguous. V was pared by 2 bases and J by 4 bases, with 9 bases between. The CDR3 is made up of 14 amino acids. CDR1 and CDR2 (germline): MNHNY, SVGAGI (reference sequence). CDR3 protein: CASSYGVQNQPQHF. In nucleotides, the CDR3 is TGTGCCAGCAGTTACGGCGTGCAAAATCAGCCCCAGCATTTT.

The chain combines TRBV5-4 with TRBJ1-2, with D perhaps TRBD1 (6 bases). Germline V gene lookup returns CDR1 SGHNT and CDR2 YYREEE (reference sequence). The V end lost 0 bases, the J end lost 4 bases, and 13 bases lay between the germline ends. This CDR3 spans 15 amino acids. The CDR3 DNA follows: TGTGCCAGCAGCTTGGGGGGGCAGCGGCGCTATGGCTACACCTTC. Translating it yields CASSLGGQRRYGYTF.

The chain carries TRBV12-3 or TRBV12-4 and TRBJ2-7; D not certain. CDR3 size: 13 residues. V was shortened by 6 bases and J by 1 base, with 10 bases between the two germline ends. DNA of the CDR3: TGTGCCAGCAGCCTACAGCTTTCCTACGAGCAGTACGTC. This translates into CASSLQLSYEQYV.

Only one count was recorded for this clone. V usage is TRBV2 and J usage is TRBJ2-7; the D call may be TRBD1 or TRBD2 (6 bases each). The CDR3 has 14 residues. With 1 base removed from V and 7 bases from J, the gap between germline ends came to 14 bases. Per germline, CDR1 SNHLY and CDR2 FYNNEI. CDR3 amino acids: CASSEELGGLEQYF. In DNA form, the CDR3 reads TGTGCCAGCAGTGAAGAATTGGGGGGCCTGGAGCAGTACTTC.

This chain links TRBV29-1 with TRBJ2-1; perhaps TRBD2 as D (6 bases). Germline V CDR1 and CDR2: SQVTM, ANQGSEA. V lost 5 bases, J lost 10 bases, and 15 bases lay in between. This CDR3 has 12 amino acids. CDR3 in amino acids: CSVTDLGLEQFF. CDR3 DNA sequence: TGCAGCGTTACCGACCTTGGACTAGAGCAGTTCTTC.

A few counts support this clone. The CDR3 reads CASTRGDRGSQPQHF. The CDR3 DNA reads as TGTGCCAGCACTCGGGGGGACAGGGGATCTCAGCCCCAGCATTTT. The rearrangement joins TRBV28 to TRBJ1-5; 10 bases line up with TRBD1. Germline V gives CDR1 MDHEN, CDR2 SYDVKM. J gave up 6 bases and V 7 bases, and 9 bases lay outside the gene matches. The CDR3 sequence is 15 residues long.

This chain uses TRBV9 with TRBJ1-5; the D gene is possibly TRBD1 (5 bases). The germline V gene encodes CDR1 SGDLS and CDR2 YYNGEE. Trimming took off 3 bases at V and 6 bases at J, with 10 bases between the two ends. The CDR3 runs 13 residues. The CDR3 loop is CASSEGPGQPQHF. The DNA for the CDR3 is TGTGCCAGCAGCGAGGGGCCGGGTCAGCCCCAGCATTTT. Supplemented by reference TRBV9 and TRBJ1-5, the full variable domain reads DSGVTQTPKHLITATGQRVTLRCSPRSGDLSVYWYQQSLDQGLQFLIQYYNGEERAKGNILERFSAQQFPDLHSELNLSSLELGDSALYFCASSEGPGQPQHFGDGTRLSIL.

V usage is TRBV11-2 and J usage is TRBJ1-4, with TRBD1 as a possible D gene (5 bases). Germline CDR1 and CDR2: SGHAT and FQNNGV. The CDR3 is made up of 16 amino acids. V gave up 1 base and J gave up 4 bases, with 13 bases separating them. Written as DNA, the CDR3 is TGTGCCAGCAGCTTAGGGACCCAGGGCATTAATGAAAAACTGTTTTTT. This codes for CASSLGTQGINEKLFF. Full variable domain (outside the CDR3, taken from reference TRBV11-2 and TRBJ1-4): EAGVAQSPRYKIIEKRQSVAFWCNPISGHATLYWYQQILGQGPKLLIQFQNNGVVDDSQLPKDRFSAERLKGVDSTLKIQPAKLEDSAVYLCASSLGTQGINEKLFFGSGTQLSVL.

The chain uses TRBV28 and TRBJ1-5; D gene ambiguous. The ends were cut back, 9 bases at V and 7 bases at J, with 13 bases in the middle. CDR1 and CDR2 (germline): MDHEN, SYDVKM. CDR3 length equals 12 residues. This CDR3 reads CASHREGQPQHF. CDR3 DNA sequence: TGTGCCAGTCACCGGGAGGGCCAGCCCCAGCATTTT.

This rearrangement joins TRBV10-1 to TRBJ1-5; D is unresolved. The V gene's germline CDR1 is WNHNN and CDR2 SYGVQD (reference sequence). The CDR3 contains 17 residues. V was clipped by 6 bases and J by 0 bases, with 18 bases between them. In DNA form, the CDR3 reads TGCGCCAGCAGGGGTGGGAAGGAGAGGTATAGCAATCAGCCCCAGCATTTT. This translates into CASRGGKERYSNQPQHF.

The chain couples TRBV29-1 to TRBJ1-1; weak D call: TRBD1 (5 bases). CDR1 SQVTM and CDR2 ANQGSEA come from the germline V gene. CDR3 size: 11 residues. V lost 4 bases, J lost 10 bases, and 13 bases lay in between. CDR3 in DNA: TGCAGCGTTGGAGGGTTGGGGGGAGCTTTCTTT. Its protein is CSVGGLGGAFF.

The V call is TRBV15, the J call TRBJ1-2, with D possibly matching TRBD1 (5 bases). The CDR3 is made up of 19 amino acids. The V end was cut by 1 base, the J end by 6 bases, with 27 bases between. Germline V gene sequence: CDR1 LNHNV, CDR2 YYDKDF (reference sequence). The CDR3 region is CATSRVLQRGGAPINGYTF. The CDR3 nucleotides read TGTGCCACCAGCAGAGTTCTTCAAAGGGGAGGGGCGCCAATTAATGGCTACACCTTC.

The table lists this clone with a count of one. The chain couples TRBV7-2 to TRBJ2-7; 7 bases line up with TRBD1. CDR3 length equals 14 residues. Germline loops: CDR1 SGHTA, CDR2 FQGNSA. Losses at the gene ends were 5 bases for V and 6 bases for J; bases not matched to a gene: 10. The CDR3 loop is CASSQRQGLIEQYF. The CDR3 DNA follows: TGTGCCAGCAGCCAGAGACAGGGCTTGATCGAGCAGTACTTC.

The chain links TRBV30 to TRBJ1-1; D is possibly TRBD1 (5 bases). The CDR3 has 13 amino acids. The germline V gene encodes CDR1 GTSNPN and CDR2 SVGIG (reference sequence). Trimming cost V 3 bases and J 12 bases, with 20 bases left between them. The CDR3 spells CAWSPSGGGKSFF. DNA for the CDR3: TGTGCCTGGAGCCCCTCTGGCGGGGGAAAATCTTTCTTT.

The CDR3 DNA is TGTGCCAGCAGCCAAGATCCGCCGATCCGCACAGATACGCAGTATTTT. It yields the protein CASSQDPPIRTDTQYF. The V call is TRBV3-1 (or the pseudogene TRBV3-2), the J call TRBJ2-3; D is unclear. Germline V lookup: CDR1 LGHDT, CDR2 YNNKEL (reference sequence). Trimming pared 0 bases from V and 1 base from J, leaving 11 bases between. The CDR3 spans 16 residues.

The rearrangement links TRBV19 to TRBJ2-2, with no clear D. This CDR3 has 12 amino acids. V was cut by 3 bases and J by 8 bases, with 7 bases left in between. CDR1 and CDR2 from the germline V gene are LNHDA and SQIVND (reference sequence). Written as DNA, the CDR3 is TGTGCCAGTAGTATGGTCACAGGGGAGCTGTTTTTT. It encodes CASSMVTGELFF.

The gene calls are TRBV11-3 and TRBJ2-6; D is unclear. The CDR3 runs 13 residues. Germline V gene data show CDR1 as SGHNT and CDR2 as YENEEA. Trimming removed 6 bases at V and 2 bases at J, with 5 bases between. CDR3 loop: CASSGPGANVLTF. The CDR3 DNA reads as TGTGCCAGCAGTGGGCCTGGGGCCAACGTCCTGACTTTC.

V and J are TRBV18 and TRBJ2-7, with D perhaps TRBD2 (6 bases). V shed 4 bases and J shed 3 bases, with 13 bases lying between them. Germline-derived CDR1 and CDR2 are KGHSH and LQKENI. CDR3 size: 14 residues. The CDR3 loop reads CASSRDFINYEQYV. DNA for the CDR3: TGTGCCAGCTCACGGGACTTTATTAACTACGAGCAGTACGTC.

The rearrangement joins TRBV25-1 to TRBJ1-5; perhaps TRBD1 as D (6 bases). Germline CDR1 is MGHDK and CDR2 is SYGVNS. Between the trimmed V and J ends, which lost 4 bases and 5 bases, there was a span of 9 bases. This CDR3 spans 13 amino acids. For the CDR3, the DNA is TGTGCCAGCAGTGCGGCAGGGGATCAGCCCCAGCATTTT. The encoded protein is CASSAAGDQPQHF.

V usage is TRBV29-1 and J usage is TRBJ1-1; 7 positions match TRBD1. Trimming took 6 bases from V and 6 from J; bases not matched to a gene: 10. The CDR3 runs 13 residues. CDR1 and CDR2 from the germline V gene are SQVTM and ANQGSEA. The CDR3 nucleotides read TGCAGCGTCCGGCCCAGACAGGGAGCTGAAGCTTTCTTT. Its translation: CSVRPRQGAEAFF. The variable domain in full, with the rest retrieved from reference TRBV29-1 and TRBJ1-1, is SAVISQKPSRDICQRGTSLTIQCQVDSQVTMMFWYRQQPGQSLTLIATANQGSEATYESGFVIDKFPISRPNLTFSTLTVSNMSPEDSSIYLCSVRPRQGAEAFFGQGTRLTVV.

This clone was seen more than once but under ten times. The J gene is TRBJ1-2, the V gene TRBV30, with 8 nucleotides matching TRBD1. Germline loops: CDR1 GTSNPN, CDR2 SVGIG (reference sequence). This CDR3 is built from 14 residues. Trimming removed 0 bases from V and 8 bases from J; junction bases left unmatched: 8. The DNA for the CDR3 is TGTGCCTGGAGTGTAAGGCAGGGGGCTGAAGGCTACACCTTC. Protein product: CAWSVRQGAEGYTF.

Only one count was recorded for this clone. The chain links TRBV12-3 or TRBV12-4 to TRBJ1-2; D not resolved. Trimming shortened V by 4 bases and J by 4 bases, and 4 bases separated the two germline ends. This CDR3 is built from 11 residues. The CDR3 spells CASSSSYGYTF. CDR3 coding DNA: TGTGCCAGCAGTTCCAGCTATGGCTACACCTTC.

The rearrangement uses TRBV5-1 and TRBJ1-4; TRBD1 matches at 7 bases. The CDR3 runs 14 residues. Germline V gives CDR1 SGHRS, CDR2 YFSETQ. The trim removed 4 bases at V and 8 bases at J, leaving 8 bases unmatched. The CDR3 DNA is TGCGCCAGCAGCCCCGAGGGGGCGAGCGAAAAACTGTTTTTT. Protein: CASSPEGASEKLFF. Full variable domain (missing parts from reference TRBV5-1 and TRBJ1-4): KAGVTQTPRYLIKTRGQQVTLSCSPISGHRSVSWYQQTPGQGLQFLFEYFSETQRNKGNFPGRFSGRQFSNSRSEMNVSTLELGDSALYLCASSPEGASEKLFFGSGTQLSVL.

V and J are TRBV2 and TRBJ2-1; D remains ambiguous. CDR1 and CDR2 (germline): SNHLY, FYNNEI. The length of the CDR3 is 14 residues. V shed 2 bases and J shed 1 base, with 6 bases lying between them. This CDR3 is CASSERVSYNEQFF. The CDR3 nucleotides are TGTGCCAGCAGTGAACGGGTTTCCTACAATGAGCAGTTCTTC.

The chain recombines TRBV2 with TRBJ2-7; unclear D gene. The CDR3 consists of 14 residues. Trimming pared 5 bases from V and 2 bases from J, leaving 13 bases between. Germline V CDR1 and CDR2: SNHLY, FYNNEI. As DNA, the CDR3 is TGTGCCAGCAGTTCTGGCCTCGCTGCCTACGAGCAGTACTTC. It is translated as CASSSGLAAYEQYF.